Below, 19 T cell receptor beta chains from the same sample are listed, as sequenced in a study of PD-1 blockade in classical Hodgkin lymphoma. Relapse was seen in all patients after autologous stem cell transplantation, and brentuximab vedotin exposure was variable. This table comes from immunoSEQ multiplex PCR, and its TCRdb copy is limited to in-frame clones, with some not included. The profile shows 50,000 to 65,000 clones, around nine tenths of them singletons. Specimen: peripheral blood mononuclear cells (PBMCs), collected before the second cycle of nivolumab. The receptors come from a human donor with classical Hodgkin lymphoma.

This clone was found a few times. This sequence joins TRBV5-1 and TRBJ2-2, with no clear D. Germline CDR1 and CDR2: SGHRS and YFSETQ. The CDR3 spans 15 residues. The ends were cut back, 0 bases at V and 2 bases at J, with 8 bases in the middle. The CDR3: CASSLAVINTGELFF. The CDR3 DNA sequence: TGCGCCAGCAGCTTGGCCGTAATAAACACCGGGGAGCTGTTTTTT.

The CDR3 loop reads CASNPRGGGSTDTQYF. The CDR3 nucleotides read TGTGCCAGTAACCCTAGAGGCGGAGGTAGCACAGATACGCAGTATTTT. The chain joins TRBV7-9 to TRBJ2-3; perhaps TRBD2 as D (5 bases). This CDR3 has 16 residues. The germline gives CDR1 SEHNR, CDR2 FQNEAQ (reference sequence). Trimming left V 9 bases short and J 0 bases short, with 19 bases between.

This clone was seen more than once but under ten times. The J gene is TRBJ2-5, the V gene TRBV5-1; TRBD1 might be the D (5 bases). The CDR3 sequence is 17 residues long. Germline lookup yields CDR1 SGHRS and CDR2 YFSETQ. The V end lost 0 bases, the J end lost 1 base, and 16 bases lay between the germline ends. The CDR3 coding sequence is TGCGCCAGCAGCTTGGGGGGCAGGCCCTCACCCCAAGAGACCCAGTACTTC. Translating it yields CASSLGGRPSPQETQYF.

This chain connects TRBV27 to TRBJ1-2; maybe TRBD1 (6 bases). The V and J ends lost 6 bases and 4 bases respectively, with 15 bases between them. Germline CDR1 reads MNHEY; CDR2 reads SMNVEV (reference sequence). This CDR3 is 14 amino acids long. The CDR3 coding sequence is TGTGCCAGCAGCTACTCGGGGGGCTTCTATGGCTACACCTTC. It codes for CASSYSGGFYGYTF.

This chain uses TRBV21-1 with TRBJ1-5; the table's D call of TRBD1 was not tested on the DNA. TRBV21-1 is a pseudogene segment. The CDR3 is 15 residues long. The CDR3 sequence is CASRRQGFSNQPQHF. The CDR3 DNA reads TGTGCCAGCCGCAGACAGGGTTTTAGCAATCAGCCCCAGCATTTT.

This rearrangement joins TRBV28 to TRBJ1-1; TRBD1 matches 7 bases. The CDR3 length is 13 residues. The germline V gene encodes CDR1 MDHEN and CDR2 SYDVKM. V was clipped by 6 bases and J by 5 bases; unmatched bases: 6. The CDR3 bases are TGTGCCAGCAGCTCGACAGGGCCGACTGAAGCTTTCTTT. Encoded protein: CASSSTGPTEAFF.

The chain combines TRBV11-2 with TRBJ2-4; 10 bases line up with TRBD1. The CDR3 extends over 17 amino acids. The V gene's germline CDR1 is SGHAT and CDR2 FQNNGV. The V and J ends lost 3 bases and 0 bases, in that order; junction bases with no gene match: 5. CDR3 in amino acids: CASSFDRGLGAKNIQYF. The CDR3 coding sequence is TGTGCCAGCAGCTTCGACAGGGGGCTCGGAGCCAAAAACATTCAGTACTTC.

The chain couples TRBV6-5 to TRBJ1-2, with D unclear. The CDR3 contains 14 residues. CDR1 and CDR2 (germline): MNHEY, SVGAGI. Trimming took 6 bases from V and 5 from J, leaving 16 bases between them. The CDR3 protein is CASREEWNGYGYTF. The DNA for the CDR3 is TGTGCCAGCAGAGAGGAGTGGAATGGGTATGGCTACACCTTC.

The rearrangement links TRBV19 to TRBJ1-2, with D possibly TRBD1 on 5 matching bases. The V end lost 7 bases, the J end lost 4 bases, and 16 bases lay between the germline ends. Germline V lookup: CDR1 LNHDA, CDR2 SQIVND (reference sequence). The CDR3 loop spans 14 amino acids. The CDR3 region is CASNRQGSAYGYTF. The CDR3 DNA reads as TGTGCCAGTAATCGGCAGGGATCCGCCTATGGCTACACCTTC.

In its sample, this clone ranks as medium-sized. This sample also contains other DNA sequences that code for the same CDR3. V is TRBV5-1 and J is TRBJ1-2; TRBD1 might be the D (6 bases). Germline V gives CDR1 SGHRS, CDR2 YFSETQ. This CDR3 region has 15 residues. Trimming removed 4 bases from V and 1 base from J, with 14 bases in between. The CDR3: CASSITGFGNYGYTF. In nucleotides, the CDR3 is TGCGCCAGCAGCATCACAGGGTTTGGTAACTATGGCTACACCTTC. The variable domain in full, with the rest retrieved from reference TRBV5-1 and TRBJ1-2, is KAGVTQTPRYLIKTRGQQVTLSCSPISGHRSVSWYQQTPGQGLQFLFEYFSETQRNKGNFPGRFSGRQFSNSRSEMNVSTLELGDSALYLCASSITGFGNYGYTFGSGTRLTVV.

Worth noting for this clone: Other DNA sequences in this sample translate to the same CDR3. This chain links TRBV4-1 with TRBJ1-1; D might be TRBD1 (5 bases). V was cut by 6 bases and J by 0 bases, with 17 bases left in between. CDR3 length equals 16 residues. Germline V gene data show CDR1 as MGHRA and CDR2 as YSYEKL. The CDR3, as DNA: TGCGCCAGCAGGGAAGACCCGACAGCCATGAACACTGAAGCTTTCTTT. Its translation is CASREDPTAMNTEAFF.

The chain employs TRBV7-9 and TRBJ1-1; D not certain. V was pared by 5 bases and J by 8 bases, with 9 bases between. CDR3 length: 11 residues. Germline values: CDR1 SEHNR, CDR2 FQNEAQ (reference sequence). CDR3 protein: CASSRTEEAFF. The CDR3 DNA reads as TGTGCCAGCAGCCGAACCGAAGAAGCTTTCTTT.

V usage is TRBV5-1 and J usage is TRBJ2-7; D is perhaps TRBD2 (6 bases). Trimming shortened V by 3 bases and J by 0 bases, and 10 bases separated the two germline ends. The CDR3 runs 14 residues. Germline values: CDR1 SGHRS, CDR2 YFSETQ. The CDR3 here is CASSWDGSSYEQYF. CDR3 coding DNA: TGCGCCAGCAGCTGGGACGGGAGCTCCTACGAGCAGTACTTC.

The chain joins TRBV28 to TRBJ2-1, with 11 bases that match TRBD2. Trimming cost V 6 bases and J 10 bases; bases outside gene matches: 11. This CDR3 is 15 amino acids long. Germline V gives CDR1 MDHEN, CDR2 SYDVKM. The CDR3 loop reads CASSPATSGVQEQFF. The CDR3 DNA reads as TGTGCCAGCAGCCCGGCGACTAGCGGGGTACAGGAGCAGTTCTTC.

The V gene is TRBV5-1, the J gene TRBJ2-3, with TRBD1 matching 7 bases. J was trimmed by 2 bases and V by 4 bases; bases with no gene match: 4. The CDR3 has 14 amino acids. CDR1 and CDR2 (germline): SGHRS, YFSETQ. The CDR3 protein is CASSPDRITDTQYF. CDR3 bases: TGCGCCAGCAGCCCGGACAGGATCACAGATACGCAGTATTTT.

This clone appeared a few times. This chain links TRBV2 with TRBJ1-5; 8 bases match TRBD1. The germline gives CDR1 SNHLY, CDR2 FYNNEI. This CDR3 has 21 amino acids. The trim removed 2 bases at V and 8 bases at J, leaving 26 bases unmatched. CDR3 sequence: CASSEFRSLWDRLLVNEPQHF. The CDR3 DNA follows: TGTGCCAGCAGTGAATTTAGGTCTCTATGGGACAGGCTCCTGGTTAATGAGCCCCAGCATTTT. Based on the CDR3 plus reference TRBV2 and TRBJ1-5, the full variable domain is EPEVTQTPSHQVTQMGQEVILRCVPISNHLYFYWYRQILGQKVEFLVSFYNNEISEKSEIFDDQFSVERPDGSNFTLKIRSTKLEDSAMYFCASSEFRSLWDRLLVNEPQHFGDGTRLSIL.

V and J are TRBV6-1 and TRBJ2-5, with D hard to call. CDR1 and CDR2 from the germline V gene are MNHNS and SASEGT. V lost 7 bases to trimming and J lost 1 base, with 1 base between them. This CDR3 contains 10 residues. The DNA for the CDR3 is TGTGCCAGCACCCAAGAGACCCAGTACTTC. It is translated as CASTQETQYF.

This chain joins TRBV7-2 and TRBJ1-6, with a tentative D call TRBD1 (5 bases). CDR1 and CDR2 from the germline V gene are SGHTA and FQGNSA. The V end was cut by 2 bases, the J end by 7 bases, with 15 bases between. There are 16 residues in the CDR3. CDR3 nucleotides: TGTGCCAGCAGCTTACTAGGGGCCCTCTCCAATTCACCCCTCCACTTT. As protein: CASSLLGALSNSPLHF.

J is TRBJ2-7 and V is TRBV6-5, with D tentatively TRBD1 or TRBD2 (5 bases each). The CDR3 sequence is 11 residues long. Trimming pared 8 bases from V and 8 bases from J, leaving 13 bases between. Germline lookup yields CDR1 MNHEY and CDR2 SVGAGI. CDR3 residues: CASGVGDQQYF. The CDR3 DNA reads TGTGCCAGCGGGGTAGGGGACCAGCAGTACTTC.